Below are 29 T cell receptor beta chains sequenced from a single sample in a study of blood T cell repertoires in COVID-19. Using immunoSEQ multiplex PCR, the repertoire was profiled, and TCRdb retains in-frame clones only, with some absent. This sample has about 200,000 clones, with about 84% found just once. Sequenced sample: peripheral blood. These receptors came from a woman of 80 years or more with acute or convalescent COVID-19.

The chain recombines TRBV29-1 with TRBJ2-7, with D maybe TRBD1 (7 bases). The germline V gene encodes CDR1 SQVTM and CDR2 ANQGSEA. Deletions cut 5 bases from V and 4 bases from J, with 12 bases between. The CDR3 sequence is 12 residues long. CDR3 DNA: TGCAGCGTTTTGGCAGGGGGGTACGAGCAGTACTTC. This sequence encodes CSVLAGGYEQYF.

This chain links TRBV5-6 with TRBJ1-5; unclear D gene. CDR1 is SGHDT, CDR2 YYEEEE, per germline. V was cut by 4 bases and J by 4 bases, with 12 bases left in between. CDR3 length equals 14 residues. The CDR3 region has the DNA TGTGCCAGCAGCCTGGGAAGGGAGAATCAGCCCCAGCATTTT. Translating gives CASSLGRENQPQHF.

V gene TRBV30 combines with J gene TRBJ1-6; D gene unclear. This CDR3 is 13 amino acids long. CDR1 and CDR2 (germline): GTSNPN, SVGIG (reference sequence). V was pared by 5 bases and J by 8 bases, with 13 bases between. CDR3 region: CAWGGDRHSPLHF. The CDR3 DNA is TGTGCCTGGGGCGGAGATCGGCATTCACCCCTCCACTTT.

The chain combines TRBV18 with TRBJ2-3; 8 nucleotides agree with TRBD2. Looked up from germline, CDR1 is KGHSH and CDR2 is LQKENI. CDR3 size: 15 residues. With 4 bases clipped from V and 2 bases from J, the junction kept 5 bases outside the gene matches. The CDR3 DNA reads as TGTGCCAGCTCACTAAAAGCGGGGGACACAGATACGCAGTATTTT. This translates into CASSLKAGDTDTQYF.

The J gene is TRBJ2-5, the V gene TRBV3-1 (or the pseudogene TRBV3-2), with TRBD1 identical over 12 bases. Germline CDR1 is LGHDT and CDR2 is YNNKEL (reference sequence). The CDR3 totals 14 residues. The ends lost 10 bases at V and 5 bases at J; junction bases unmatched: 8. The CDR3 is CATSGTGGWETQYF. In DNA form, the CDR3 reads TGTGCCACTTCCGGGACAGGGGGCTGGGAGACCCAGTACTTC.

By share, this clone counts as medium-sized. This chain uses TRBV19 with TRBJ2-1, with a weak D call TRBD1 (6 bases). The germline V and J ends were trimmed by 5 bases and 6 bases, with 8 bases remaining between them. The CDR3 extends over 12 amino acids. The germline CDR1 and CDR2 sequences are LNHDA and SQIVND (reference sequence). CDR3 sequence (DNA): TGTGCCAGTAGTGCACAGGGCAATGAGCAGTTCTTC. Its translation is CASSAQGNEQFF.

Here the CDR3 reads CAWRERGADNSPLHF. DNA of the CDR3: TGTGCCTGGAGGGAGCGGGGGGCCGATAATTCACCCCTCCACTTT. The chain employs TRBV30 and TRBJ1-6; D is possibly TRBD1 (6 bases). V gave up 3 bases and J gave up 5 bases, with 14 bases separating them. Germline CDR1 reads GTSNPN; CDR2 reads SVGIG (reference sequence). The CDR3 loop spans 15 amino acids.

V gene TRBV5-1 combines with J gene TRBJ2-7; 9 bases match TRBD1. The CDR3 spans 14 residues. Germline values: CDR1 SGHRS, CDR2 YFSETQ. The ends lost 4 bases at V and 6 bases at J; junction bases unmatched: 8. In DNA form, the CDR3 reads TGCGCCAGCAGCGCCGGACAGGGGAGGGCCGAGCAGTACTTC. Protein product: CASSAGQGRAEQYF.

The chain carries TRBV9 and TRBJ2-3; 7 bases line up with TRBD2. Germline assignment: CDR1 SGDLS and CDR2 YYNGEE. After removal of 0 bases from V and 3 bases from J, the junction contained 4 bases not matched to a gene. This CDR3 has 15 residues. CDR3 amino acids: CASSVGGSQTDTQYF. The DNA of the CDR3 is TGTGCCAGCAGCGTAGGCGGGAGTCAAACAGATACGCAGTATTTT. The variable domain in full, completed from reference TRBV9 and TRBJ2-3, reads DSGVTQTPKHLITATGQRVTLRCSPRSGDLSVYWYQQSLDQGLQFLIQYYNGEERAKGNILERFSAQQFPDLHSELNLSSLELGDSALYFCASSVGGSQTDTQYFGPGTRLTVL.

This clone was observed a handful of times. J is TRBJ2-5 and V is TRBV7-9; maybe TRBD1 (6 bases). Germline V CDR1 and CDR2: SEHNR, FQNEAQ (reference sequence). CDR3 length: 16 amino acids. V shed 1 base and J shed 4 bases, with 16 bases lying between them. The CDR3 DNA reads TGTGCCAGCAGCTTAGTTGTTCTGCAGGGGAGAGAGACCCAGTACTTC. Translating it yields CASSLVVLQGRETQYF.

The rearrangement uses TRBV6-5 and TRBJ2-7; possible D gene TRBD2, 7 bases. Germline V lookup: CDR1 MNHEY, CDR2 SVGAGI. The CDR3 covers 13 residues. Between the trimmed V and J ends, which lost 11 bases and 4 bases, there was a span of 18 bases. This CDR3 reads CALQGRGGYEQYF. CDR3 bases: TGTGCCCTACAGGGAAGGGGGGGTTACGAGCAGTACTTC.

The V and J genes are TRBV27 and TRBJ1-2; 12 nucleotides align to TRBD1. The V gene end was trimmed by 6 bases and the J gene end by 6 bases; junction bases not matched to a gene: 11. The germline V gene has CDR1 MNHEY and CDR2 SMNVEV (reference sequence). The CDR3 has 16 residues. The CDR3 spells CASSPAGQGALDGYTF. The CDR3, as DNA: TGTGCCAGCAGCCCCGCGGGACAGGGGGCGTTGGATGGCTACACCTTC.

The gene calls are TRBV10-3 and TRBJ1-1; tentatively, D is TRBD1 (6 bases). The CDR3 has 14 amino acids. Germline V gene sequence: CDR1 ENHRY, CDR2 SYGVKD. V was pared by 0 bases and J by 8 bases, with 13 bases between. CDR3 in DNA: TGTGCCATCAGTGAGTCCCTTAACAGGGCGGAAGCTTTCTTT. It is translated as CAISESLNRAEAFF.

The chain couples TRBV28 to TRBJ2-3; the D gene is possibly TRBD2 (5 bases). The CDR3 runs 17 residues. Germline CDR1 MDHEN, CDR2 SYDVKM. Trimming left V 7 bases short and J 4 bases short, with 24 bases between. The CDR3 protein is CASTHGEKGTRADTQYF. CDR3 coding DNA: TGTGCCAGCACCCATGGGGAGAAGGGTACGAGGGCAGATACGCAGTATTTT.

This chain uses TRBV19 with TRBJ2-7, with D possibly matching TRBD1 (5 bases). Per the germline V gene, CDR1 is LNHDA and CDR2 is SQIVND (reference sequence). This CDR3 region has 14 residues. V shed 3 bases and J shed 2 bases, with 11 bases lying between them. CDR3 protein: CASSMRQGPYEQYF. The CDR3, as DNA: TGTGCCAGTAGTATGAGGCAGGGTCCCTACGAGCAGTACTTC. Filled out from reference TRBV19 and TRBJ2-7, the complete variable domain reads DGGITQSPKYLFRKEGQNVTLSCEQNLNHDAMYWYRQDPGQGLRLIYYSQIVNDFQKGDIAEGYSVSREKKESFPLTVTSAQKNPTAFYLCASSMRQGPYEQYFGPGTRLTVT.

The chain carries TRBV5-1 and TRBJ2-3; D perhaps matches TRBD2 (6 bases). Germline assignment: CDR1 SGHRS and CDR2 YFSETQ. The CDR3 contains 14 residues. V shed 0 bases and J shed 4 bases, with 9 bases lying between them. Here the CDR3 DNA reads TGCGCCAGCAGCTTGGCGGGAGTTGCAGATACGCAGTATTTT. Translated: CASSLAGVADTQYF.

This chain joins TRBV19 and TRBJ2-5; the D gene is possibly TRBD2 (6 bases). This CDR3 is built from 14 residues. V lost 5 bases to trimming and J lost 4 bases, with 14 bases between them. Per germline, CDR1 LNHDA and CDR2 SQIVND (reference sequence). This chain's CDR3 is CASSAMTRGETQYF. The CDR3 DNA sequence: TGTGCCAGTAGTGCGATGACTAGGGGAGAGACCCAGTACTTC.

V and J are TRBV19 and TRBJ1-4; no clear D. The V end lost 6 bases, the J end lost 2 bases, and 13 bases lay between the germline ends. Germline CDR1 LNHDA, CDR2 SQIVND (reference sequence). The CDR3 has 15 amino acids. The CDR3 is CASRPLGGTNEKLFF. The CDR3 region has the DNA TGTGCCAGTAGACCCTTAGGAGGGACTAATGAAAAACTGTTTTTT.

The chain is built from TRBV28 and TRBJ2-7; TRBD2 agrees at 7 bases. The CDR3 sequence is 14 residues long. The germline V gene encodes CDR1 MDHEN and CDR2 SYDVKM. The V and J ends lost 5 bases and 4 bases, in that order; junction bases with no gene match: 8. The CDR3 loop reads CASSPPGSGYEQYF. CDR3 coding DNA: TGTGCCAGCAGTCCCCCGGGTAGCGGGTACGAGCAGTACTTC.

V is TRBV24-1 and J is TRBJ1-4; D gene uncertain. Germline-derived CDR1 and CDR2 are KGHDR and SFDVKD. This CDR3 has 16 amino acids. Trimming left V 4 bases short and J 4 bases short, with 15 bases between. The CDR3 spells CATSEGLEGFNEKLFF. In DNA form, the CDR3 reads TGTGCCACCAGTGAAGGACTCGAGGGATTTAATGAAAAACTGTTTTTT.

The chain is built from TRBV19 and TRBJ1-4; 11 bases agree with TRBD1. CDR1 is LNHDA, CDR2 SQIVND, per germline (reference sequence). V lost 6 bases, J lost 10 bases, and 13 bases stayed unmatched. The CDR3 is made up of 16 amino acids. The CDR3 nucleotides are TGTGCCAGTAGCCAATGGAGGGACAGGGGGACCGGAAAACTGTTTTTT. Its translation is CASSQWRDRGTGKLFF.

The V and J genes are TRBV9 and TRBJ1-3; D possibly corresponds to TRBD1 (6 bases). Germline V lookup: CDR1 SGDLS, CDR2 YYNGEE. Trimming removed 0 bases at V and 2 bases at J, with 12 bases between. The CDR3 is made up of 16 amino acids. CDR3 in DNA: TGTGCCAGCAGCGTAGCTACAGGGAGCACTGGAAACACCATATATTTT. The encoded protein is CASSVATGSTGNTIYF.

The J gene is TRBJ2-2, the V gene TRBV10-3; TRBD2 matches 9 bases. This CDR3 comprises 16 residues. V was pared by 1 base and J by 1 base, with 1 base of the junction left unmatched. Germline V gene sequence: CDR1 ENHRY, CDR2 SYGVKD. The chain's CDR3 is CAISEWTSVNTGELFF. The CDR3 DNA reads TGTGCCATCAGTGAGTGGACTAGCGTGAACACCGGGGAGCTGTTTTTT.

The chain is built from TRBV3-1 (or the pseudogene TRBV3-2) and TRBJ2-2, with D hard to call. CDR3 length: 14 amino acids. V dropped 4 bases and J dropped 6 bases, with 12 bases sitting between them. In germline, CDR1 is LGHDT, CDR2 YNNKEL (reference sequence). The CDR3 nucleotides read TGTGCCAGCAGCCCGCTGGGCAGCCCCGGGGAGCTGTTTTTT. This sequence encodes CASSPLGSPGELFF.

The rearrangement joins TRBV14 to TRBJ2-1; tentatively, D is TRBD2 (6 bases). V was trimmed by 4 bases and J by 6 bases, leaving 13 bases between them. The CDR3 has 14 residues. The germline V gene has CDR1 SGHDN and CDR2 FVKESK. For the CDR3, the DNA is TGTGCCAGCAGCCCTTTGGGACTCGCCAATGAGCAGTTCTTC. Translated: CASSPLGLANEQFF.

The gene calls are TRBV28 and TRBJ2-6, with D possibly being TRBD1 (5 bases). Trimming removed 6 bases at V and 1 base at J, with 16 bases between. Looked up from germline, CDR1 is MDHEN and CDR2 is SYDVKM. CDR3 length: 17 residues. CDR3 bases: TGTGCCAGCAGCTATCCCTCACAGGCATCTGGGGCCAACGTCCTGACTTTC. Translating it yields CASSYPSQASGANVLTF. The full variable domain, rest sourced from reference TRBV28 and TRBJ2-6, is DVKVTQSSRYLVKRTGEKVFLECVQDMDHENMFWYRQDPGLGLRLIYFSYDVKMKEKGDIPEGYSVSREKKERFSLILESASTNQTSMYLCASSYPSQASGANVLTFGAGSRLTVL.

The chain has TRBV7-6 and TRBJ2-2; 10 bases align to TRBD1. V lost 3 bases and J lost 7; bases outside the gene matches: 8. There are 16 residues in the CDR3. Germline CDR1 and CDR2: SGHVS and FNYEAQ. CDR3 in amino acids: CASSLGRGQGGGELFF. DNA for the CDR3: TGTGCCAGCAGCTTGGGACGAGGACAGGGGGGCGGGGAGCTGTTTTTT.

The V gene is TRBV14, the J gene TRBJ2-1; 11 bases line up with TRBD1. The CDR3 loop spans 16 amino acids. CDR1 SGHDN and CDR2 FVKESK come from the germline V gene. Trimming took 8 bases from V and 7 from J; bases not matched to a gene: 13. CDR3 loop: CASAPQGQGGWNEQFF. The CDR3 DNA sequence: TGTGCCAGCGCCCCTCAGGGACAGGGGGGGTGGAATGAGCAGTTCTTC.

The chain joins TRBV5-4 to TRBJ2-7, with 8 nucleotides matching TRBD2. Germline V CDR1 and CDR2: SGHNT, YYREEE (reference sequence). The CDR3 consists of 15 residues. The J segment lost 2 bases and the V segment lost 1 base, leaving 5 bases of the junction unmatched. CDR3 amino acids: CASSLLAGNPYEQYF. CDR3 DNA sequence: TGTGCCAGCAGCTTGTTAGCGGGGAACCCCTACGAGCAGTACTTC. The full variable domain, in which reference TRBV5-4 and TRBJ2-7 provide the parts outside the CDR3, is ETGVTQSPTHLIKTRGQQVTLRCSSQSGHNTVSWYQQALGQGPQFIFQYYREEENGRGNFPPRFSGLQFPNYSSELNVNALELDDSALYLCASSLLAGNPYEQYFGPGTRLTVT.